This T cell receptor beta chain was identified in a study of T cell repertoires in cytomegalovirus infection. Notes on this clonotype: The antigen is unknown.

Study-level points and caveats: Ex vivo responses were dominated by HLA-C-restricted CMV-specific TCR beta clonotypes.

TCRdb reprocessed the reads with MiXCR, giving one entry per CDR3 protein. The sample consists of roughly 990,000 distinct CDR3 sequences, about a third of them appearing once. The material was cultured CD8+ T cells from PBMCs, obtained from culture after CMV antigen stimulation. This clonotype was obtained from a human donor in good health (CMV status not recorded). Some clones in this sample may be carry-over from other donors' samples.

CDR3 DNA: TGTGCCAGTAGTGTATTAGGACAGGGTAAAGAGACCCAGTACTTC. Its translation: CASSVLGQGKETQYF. The gene calls are TRBV19 and TRBJ2-5; 8 nucleotides align to TRBD1. After removal of 5 bases from V and 3 bases from J, the junction contained 8 bases not matched to a gene. Germline CDR1 reads LNHDA; CDR2 reads SQIVND (reference sequence). The CDR3 is made up of 15 amino acids.